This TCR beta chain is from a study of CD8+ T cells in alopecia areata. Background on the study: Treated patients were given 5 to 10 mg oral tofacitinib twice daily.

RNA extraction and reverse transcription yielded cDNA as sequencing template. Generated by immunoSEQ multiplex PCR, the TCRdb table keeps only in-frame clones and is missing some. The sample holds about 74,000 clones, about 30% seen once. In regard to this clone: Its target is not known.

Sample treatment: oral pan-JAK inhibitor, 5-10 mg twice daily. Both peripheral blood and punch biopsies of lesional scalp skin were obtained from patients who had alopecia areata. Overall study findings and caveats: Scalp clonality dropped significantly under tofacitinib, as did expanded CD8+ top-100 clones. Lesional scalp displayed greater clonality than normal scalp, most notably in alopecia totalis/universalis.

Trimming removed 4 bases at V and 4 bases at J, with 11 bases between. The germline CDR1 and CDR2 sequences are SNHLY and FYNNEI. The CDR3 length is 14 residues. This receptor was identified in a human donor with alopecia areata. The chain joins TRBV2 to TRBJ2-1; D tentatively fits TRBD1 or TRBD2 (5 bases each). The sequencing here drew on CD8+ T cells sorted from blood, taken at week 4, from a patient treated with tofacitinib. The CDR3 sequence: CASSGGIGYNEQFF. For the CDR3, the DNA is TGTGCCAGCAGTGGGGGGATCGGTTACAATGAGCAGTTCTTC.